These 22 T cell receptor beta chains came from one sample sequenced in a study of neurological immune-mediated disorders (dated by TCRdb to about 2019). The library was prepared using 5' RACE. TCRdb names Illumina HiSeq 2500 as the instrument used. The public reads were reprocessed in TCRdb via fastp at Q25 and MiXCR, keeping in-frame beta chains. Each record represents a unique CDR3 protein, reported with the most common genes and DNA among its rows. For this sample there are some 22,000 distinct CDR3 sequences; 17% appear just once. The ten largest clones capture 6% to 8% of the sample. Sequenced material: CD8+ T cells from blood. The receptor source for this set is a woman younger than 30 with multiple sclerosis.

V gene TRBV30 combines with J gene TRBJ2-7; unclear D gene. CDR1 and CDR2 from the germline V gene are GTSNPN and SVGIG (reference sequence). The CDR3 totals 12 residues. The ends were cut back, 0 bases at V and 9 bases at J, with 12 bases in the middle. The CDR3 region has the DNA TGTGCCTGGAGTGTAGACCGCCTCGGGCAGTACTTC. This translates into CAWSVDRLGQYF.

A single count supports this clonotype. The CDR3 loop reads CSARDGNSNQPQHF. CDR3 bases: TGCAGTGCTAGAGATGGGAATAGCAATCAGCCCCAGCATTTT. The chain combines TRBV20-1 with TRBJ1-5; D is unclear. The CDR3 extends over 14 amino acids. V was shortened by 0 bases and J by 0 bases, with 6 bases between the two germline ends. CDR1 is DFQATT and CDR2 is SNEGSKA in the germline V gene (reference sequence).

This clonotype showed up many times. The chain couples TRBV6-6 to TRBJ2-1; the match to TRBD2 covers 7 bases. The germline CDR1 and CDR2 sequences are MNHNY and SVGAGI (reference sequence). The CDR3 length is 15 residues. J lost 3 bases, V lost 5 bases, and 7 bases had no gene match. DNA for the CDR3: TGTGCCAGCAGTCTCGGGGTAGCGGGCTACAATGAGCAGTTCTTC. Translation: CASSLGVAGYNEQFF.

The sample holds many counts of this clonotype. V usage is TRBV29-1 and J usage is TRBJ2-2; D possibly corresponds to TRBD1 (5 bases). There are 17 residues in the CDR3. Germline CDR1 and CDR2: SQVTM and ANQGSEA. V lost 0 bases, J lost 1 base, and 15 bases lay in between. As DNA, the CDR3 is TGCAGCGTTGAAGATCAAAGGGGTAACCTGAACACCGGGGAGCTGTTTTTT. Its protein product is CSVEDQRGNLNTGELFF.

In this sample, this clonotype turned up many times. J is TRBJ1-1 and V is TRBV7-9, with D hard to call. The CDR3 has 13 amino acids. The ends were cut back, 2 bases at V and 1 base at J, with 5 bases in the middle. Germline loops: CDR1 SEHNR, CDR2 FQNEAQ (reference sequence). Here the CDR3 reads CASSLPGNTEAFF. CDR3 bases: TGTGCCAGCAGCTTACCCGGGAACACTGAAGCTTTCTTT. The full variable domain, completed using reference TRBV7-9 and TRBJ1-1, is DTGVSQNPRHKITKRGQNVTFRCDPISEHNRLYWYRQTLGQGPEFLTYFQNEAQLEKSRLLSDRFSAERPKGSFSTLEIQRTEQGDSAMYLCASSLPGNTEAFFGQGTRLTVV.

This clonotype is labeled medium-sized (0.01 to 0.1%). The CDR3 spells CASSLSVETQYF. The CDR3 region has the DNA TGTGCCAGCAGTTTATCTGTCGAGACCCAGTACTTC. The chain is built from TRBV12-3 or TRBV12-4 and TRBJ2-5; no clear D gene. CDR3 length: 12 residues. Trimming removed 2 bases from V and 5 bases from J, with 6 bases in between.

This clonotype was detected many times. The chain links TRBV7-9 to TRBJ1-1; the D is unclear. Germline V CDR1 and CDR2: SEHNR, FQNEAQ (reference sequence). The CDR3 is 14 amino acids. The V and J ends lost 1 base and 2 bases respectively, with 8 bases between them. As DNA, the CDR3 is TGTGCCAGCAGCTTAGGAGGGATTAACACTGAAGCTTTCTTT. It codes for CASSLGGINTEAFF.

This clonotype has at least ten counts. Here the CDR3 reads CASSSSGFSYNEQFF. CDR3 in DNA: TGTGCCAGCAGCTCTAGCGGGTTCTCCTACAATGAGCAGTTCTTC. This chain joins TRBV5-6 and TRBJ2-1; TRBD2 matches 8 bases. After removal of 3 bases from V and 0 bases from J, the junction contained 2 bases not matched to a gene. CDR1 and CDR2 from the germline V gene are SGHDT and YYEEEE. This CDR3 spans 15 amino acids.

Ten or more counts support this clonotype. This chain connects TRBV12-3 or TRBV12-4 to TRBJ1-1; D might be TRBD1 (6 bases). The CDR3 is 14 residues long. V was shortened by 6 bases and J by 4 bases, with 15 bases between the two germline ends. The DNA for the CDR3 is TGTGCCAGCAGGCTTGACAGGAGGGGCACTGAAGCTTTCTTT. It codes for CASRLDRRGTEAFF.

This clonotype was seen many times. CDR3 nucleotides: TGCAGTGTAAGACCGGGGACAGGGCGAACCTACGAGCAGTACTTC. Translated, it gives CSVRPGTGRTYEQYF. V usage is TRBV20-1 and J usage is TRBJ2-7; 9 bases are shared with TRBD1. This CDR3 comprises 15 residues. Germline assignment: CDR1 DFQATT and CDR2 SNEGSKA (reference sequence). V was pared by 7 bases and J by 2 bases, with 12 bases of the junction left unmatched.

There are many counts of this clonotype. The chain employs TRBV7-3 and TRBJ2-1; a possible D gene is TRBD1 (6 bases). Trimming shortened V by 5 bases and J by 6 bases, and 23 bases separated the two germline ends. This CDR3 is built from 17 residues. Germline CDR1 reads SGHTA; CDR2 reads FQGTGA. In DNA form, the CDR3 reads TGTGCCAGCAGCCTCCGTGGGAACAGGGCCGGTTCCAATGAGCAGTTCTTC. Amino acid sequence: CASSLRGNRAGSNEQFF.

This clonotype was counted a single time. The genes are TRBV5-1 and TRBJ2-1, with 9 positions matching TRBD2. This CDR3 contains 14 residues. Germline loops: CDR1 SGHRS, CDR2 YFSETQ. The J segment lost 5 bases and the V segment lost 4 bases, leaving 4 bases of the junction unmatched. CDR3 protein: CASSPGTSHNEQFF. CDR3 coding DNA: TGCGCCAGCAGCCCCGGGACTAGCCACAATGAGCAGTTCTTC. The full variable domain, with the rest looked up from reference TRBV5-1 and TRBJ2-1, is KAGVTQTPRYLIKTRGQQVTLSCSPISGHRSVSWYQQTPGQGLQFLFEYFSETQRNKGNFPGRFSGRQFSNSRSEMNVSTLELGDSALYLCASSPGTSHNEQFFGPGTRLTVL.

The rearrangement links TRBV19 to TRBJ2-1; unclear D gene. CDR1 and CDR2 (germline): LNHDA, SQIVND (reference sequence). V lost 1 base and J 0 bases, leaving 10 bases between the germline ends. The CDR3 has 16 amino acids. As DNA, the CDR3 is TGTGCCAGTAGTATAGGAAGGGCCGCCTCCTACAATGAGCAGTTCTTC. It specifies CASSIGRAASYNEQFF.

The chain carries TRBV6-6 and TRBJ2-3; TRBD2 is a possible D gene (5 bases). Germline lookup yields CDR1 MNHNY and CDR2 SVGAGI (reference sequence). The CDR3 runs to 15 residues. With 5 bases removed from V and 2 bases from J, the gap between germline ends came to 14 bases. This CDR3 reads CASSRTDWDTDTQYF. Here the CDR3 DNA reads TGTGCCAGCAGTCGAACGGACTGGGACACAGATACGCAGTATTTT.

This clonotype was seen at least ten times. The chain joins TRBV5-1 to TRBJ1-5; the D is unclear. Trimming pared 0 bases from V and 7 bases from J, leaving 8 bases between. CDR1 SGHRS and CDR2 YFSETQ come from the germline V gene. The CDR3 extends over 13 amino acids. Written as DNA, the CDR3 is TGCGCCAGCAGCTTGGGGTTAGGGCAGCCCCAGCATTTT. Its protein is CASSLGLGQPQHF.

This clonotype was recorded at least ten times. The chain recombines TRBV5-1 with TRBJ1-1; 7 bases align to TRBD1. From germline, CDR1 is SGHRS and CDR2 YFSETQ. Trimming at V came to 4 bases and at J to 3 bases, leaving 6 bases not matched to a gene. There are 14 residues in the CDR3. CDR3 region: CASSPGGLHTEAFF. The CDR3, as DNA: TGCGCCAGCAGCCCAGGGGGTCTGCACACTGAAGCTTTCTTT.

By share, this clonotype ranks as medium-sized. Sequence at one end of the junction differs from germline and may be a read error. CDR3 DNA: TGTGCTAGCAGCTTAGTTGGGGAGGGGAAGACCCAGTACTTC. Translated, it gives CASSLVGEGKTQYF. V is TRBV7-7 and J is TRBJ2-5, with 7 bases matching TRBD2. CDR1 SSHAT and CDR2 FNYEAQ come from the germline V gene (reference sequence). The length of the CDR3 is 14 residues.

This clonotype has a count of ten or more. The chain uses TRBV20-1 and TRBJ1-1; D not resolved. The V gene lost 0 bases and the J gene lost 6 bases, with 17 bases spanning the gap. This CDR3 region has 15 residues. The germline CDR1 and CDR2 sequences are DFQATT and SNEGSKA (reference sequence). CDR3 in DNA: TGCAGTGCTAGAGATTATCTGGGCGGGGAACCTGAAGCTTTCTTT. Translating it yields CSARDYLGGEPEAFF.

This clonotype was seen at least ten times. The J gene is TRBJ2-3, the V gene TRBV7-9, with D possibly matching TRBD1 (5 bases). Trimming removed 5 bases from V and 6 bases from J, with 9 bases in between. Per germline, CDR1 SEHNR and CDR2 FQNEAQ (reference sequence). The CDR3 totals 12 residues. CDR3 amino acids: CASSPSGDTQYF. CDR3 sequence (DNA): TGTGCCAGCAGCCCCTCAGGGGATACGCAGTATTTT.

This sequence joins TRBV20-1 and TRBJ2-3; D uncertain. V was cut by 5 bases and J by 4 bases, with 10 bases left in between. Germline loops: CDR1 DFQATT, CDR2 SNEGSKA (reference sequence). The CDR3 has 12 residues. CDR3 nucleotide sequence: TGCAGTGCTCCTCATGGGGCAGATACGCAGTATTTT. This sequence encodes CSAPHGADTQYF.

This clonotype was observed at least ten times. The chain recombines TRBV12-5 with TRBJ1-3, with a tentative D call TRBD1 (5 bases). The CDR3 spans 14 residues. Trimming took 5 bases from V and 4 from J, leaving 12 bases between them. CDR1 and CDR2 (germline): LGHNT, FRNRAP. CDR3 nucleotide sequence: TGTGCTAGTGGTCCGCCAGGGTGGGGAAACACCATATATTTT. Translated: CASGPPGWGNTIYF.

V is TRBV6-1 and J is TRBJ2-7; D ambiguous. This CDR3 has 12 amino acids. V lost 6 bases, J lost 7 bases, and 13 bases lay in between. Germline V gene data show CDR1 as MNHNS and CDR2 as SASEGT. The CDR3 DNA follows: TGTGCCAGCAGGGAACCGCCCGGGGAGCAGTACGTC. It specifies CASREPPGEQYV.